A selection of T cell receptor beta chains follows, all from one sample in a study of blood T cells in healthy people across ages. MiXCR was run by TCRdb on the 5' RACE reads, yielding one entry per CDR3 protein. This table holds 710,000 or so distinct CDR3 sequences, 32% found once. Sequencing was performed on blood. Source of these receptors: a woman older than 75 in good health. CDR3s include the opening cysteine and the closing phenylalanine or tryptophan. The D gene is left open where the match is weak. A row's size may be missing; if present it is once, few, many or a size class.

v_call	j_call	clone_size	d_call	cdr3_nt	cdr3_aa
TRBV7-2	TRBJ2-3	many	TRBD1	TGTGCCAGCAGCGAAACTTTAAACGTTCAGGGGGCAGATACGCAGTATTTT	CASSETLNVQGADTQYF
TRBV5-1	TRBJ2-3	-	TRBD1	TGCGCCAGCAGCTTGGAACAGGGGGCAACAGATACGCAGTATTTT	CASSLEQGATDTQYF
TRBV20-1	TRBJ2-1	-	-	TGCAGTGCAACCCAACCGGGACGCGACAATGAGCAGTTCTTC	CSATQPGRDNEQFF
TRBV7-2	TRBJ1-5	many	-	TGTGCCAGCAGCTTATCTGCGAGCAATCAGCCCCAGCATTTT	CASSLSASNQPQHF
TRBV6-4	TRBJ2-1	-	-	TGTGCCAGCAGTGACTCACGAGACGAGATCTCGGATGAGCAGTTCTTC	CASSDSRDEISDEQFF
TRBV9	TRBJ2-3	-	TRBD2	TGTGCCAGCCAGAGTAGCGGGTCGGGGGATACGCAGTATTTT	CASQSSGSGDTQYF
TRBV7-2	TRBJ2-7	many	TRBD1	TGTGCCAGCAGCGCGCCCGGGACAGCCACCTACGAGCAGTACTTC	CASSAPGTATYEQYF
TRBV7-9	TRBJ2-1	many	-	TGTGCCAGCAGGCTTGAAGGGCGATACAATGAGCAGTTCTTC	CASRLEGRYNEQFF
TRBV6-5	TRBJ2-3	many	-	TGTGCCAGCAGTCCTCTGATGGGGGGAGCAGATACGCAGTATTTT	CASSPLMGGADTQYF
TRBV12-3/TRBV12-4	TRBJ2-2	-	TRBD1	TGTGCCAGCAGAACTAGACAGGGACCGAACACCGGGGAGCGGTTTTTT	CASRTRQGPNTGERFF
TRBV11-2	TRBJ2-2	-	-	TGTGCCAGCAGTCGGGACCCCGGCACCGGGGAGCGGTTTTTT	CASSRDPGTGERFF
TRBV28	TRBJ2-1	many	TRBD1	TGTGCCAGCAGTCCCCCGGGACAGGGGGCAAACAATGAGCAGTTCTTC	CASSPPGQGANNEQFF
TRBV6-5	TRBJ1-2	many	TRBD1	TGTGCCAGCAGTATCGGACAGGGCGTCTTCCTCTATGGCTACACCTTC	CASSIGQGVFLYGYTF
TRBV28	TRBJ2-4	many	-	TGTGCCAGCATCCCGACAGGACCTGGCAACATTCAGTACTTC	CASIPTGPGNIQYF